This TCR beta chain was recovered during a study of post-analysis software for immune sequencing data. Notes on the study in general: Among roughly 5 TRBV segments more frequent in patients than controls were TRBV5-6, TRBV5-1 and TRBV20-1.

CDR1 and CDR2 (germline): MNHEY, SVGAGI. This CDR3 contains 14 residues. Trimming removed 6 bases from V and 5 bases from J; junction bases left unmatched: 6. Prepared TCR beta cDNA libraries contained unique molecular identifiers. TCRdb ran MiXCR on the PCR reads and lists one entry per CDR3 protein. The table includes roughly 540,000 distinct CDR3 sequences, 30% to 40% detected once. About this clonotype: The antigen remains unidentified. A much larger clone differs by one base, so this may be a read error.

The sequence was obtained from a girl under 18 with multiple sclerosis. The sequencing sample was made of blood. The gene calls are TRBV6-5 and TRBJ2-7; TRBD1 matches 11 bases. In nucleotides, the CDR3 is TGTGCCAGCAGATCGGGACAGGGGGTGAACGAGCAGTACTTC. Its translation: CASRSGQGVNEQYF.